These T cell receptor beta chains were read from a single sample in a study of cytomegalovirus exposure and HLA in healthy donors. Generated by immunoSEQ multiplex PCR, the TCRdb table keeps only in-frame clones and is missing some. The data contain about 160,000 clones, more than 60% of them seen just once; the ten biggest clones take up around 7%. Sequenced material: PBMCs. The receptors derive from a woman between 40 and 55 years old in good health and CMV-seropositive. Both conserved end residues are part of each CDR3. A D gene is named only where the DNA matches it firmly. Rows may omit the clone size; those that give it use once, few, many or a size class.

V gene	J gene	D gene	clone size	CDR3 protein	CDR3 DNA
TRBV30	TRBJ1-1	.	once	CAWSPGHVVTEAFF	TGTGCCTGGAGTCCGGGACATGTTGTCACTGAAGCTTTCTTT
TRBV5-4	TRBJ1-6	.	.	CASSSGNRDGTLHF	TGTGCCAGCAGCTCTGGGAACAGGGACGGCACCCTCCACTTT
TRBV4-3	TRBJ1-4	.	.	CASSQEGGEREKLFF	TGCGCCAGCAGCCAAGAGGGCGGGGAACGAGAAAAACTGTTTTTT
TRBV21-1	TRBJ2-7	.	.	CASRAYEQYF	TGTGCCAGCCGAGCCTACGAGCAGTACTTC
TRBV5-1	TRBJ1-2	TRBD1	.	CASSSLTRDRGMENYGYTF	TGCGCCAGCAGTTCTCTGACCAGGGACAGGGGAATGGAAAACTATGGCTACACCTTC
TRBV30	TRBJ1-1	.	.	CAWRSRGMNTEAFF	TGTGCCTGGAGAAGTCGAGGAATGAACACTGAAGCTTTCTTT
TRBV19	TRBJ1-2	.	.	CASTGVVGNYGYTF	TGTGCCAGCACCGGGGTCGTGGGGAACTATGGCTACACCTTC
TRBV29-1	TRBJ1-6	.	.	CSVAHRGPDSPLHF	TGCAGCGTTGCACATCGGGGTCCTGATTCACCCCTCCACTTT
TRBV6-1	TRBJ1-2	.	.	CASSESYYGYTF	TGTGCCAGCAGTGAAAGCTACTATGGCTACACCTTC
TRBV4-2	TRBJ2-3	TRBD2	.	CASRPKSGERTDTQYF	TGTGCCAGCAGGCCCAAGAGCGGGGAACGCACAGATACGCAGTATTTT
TRBV28	TRBJ2-3	TRBD1	.	CASSSQGQAYTQYF	TGTGCCAGCAGTTCTCAGGGACAGGCATATACGCAGTATTTT
TRBV4-1	TRBJ1-1	.	few	CASSQDLRPNTEAFF	TGCGCCAGCAGCCAAGATCTGAGGCCGAACACTGAAGCTTTCTTT
TRBV5-4	TRBJ2-5	.	.	CASSQLFQETQYF	TGTGCCAGCAGCCAACTATTCCAAGAGACCCAGTACTTC
TRBV6-5	TRBJ1-1	.	.	CASSISPNTEAFF	TGTGCCAGCAGTATAAGCCCGAACACTGAAGCTTTCTTT
TRBV28	TRBJ2-7	TRBD1	.	CASRTGQGQFYEQYF	TGTGCCAGCAGAACAGGACAGGGACAATTCTACGAGCAGTACTTC
TRBV7-8	TRBJ1-5	.	once	CASSFREINQPQHF	TGTGCCAGCAGCTTCCGGGAAATTAATCAGCCCCAGCATTTT